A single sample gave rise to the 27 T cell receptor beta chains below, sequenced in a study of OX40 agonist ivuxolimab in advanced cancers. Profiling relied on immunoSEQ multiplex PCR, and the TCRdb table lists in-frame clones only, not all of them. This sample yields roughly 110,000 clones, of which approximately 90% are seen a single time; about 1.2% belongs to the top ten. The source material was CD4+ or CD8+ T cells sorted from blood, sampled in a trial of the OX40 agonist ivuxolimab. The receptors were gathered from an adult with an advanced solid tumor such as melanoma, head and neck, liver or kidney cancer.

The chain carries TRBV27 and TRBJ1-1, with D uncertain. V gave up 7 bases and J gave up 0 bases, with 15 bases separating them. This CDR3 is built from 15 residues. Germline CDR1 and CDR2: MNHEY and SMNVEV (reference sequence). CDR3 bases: TGTGCCAGCAAACCCGAGCTCCTTATGAACACTGAAGCTTTCTTT. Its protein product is CASKPELLMNTEAFF.

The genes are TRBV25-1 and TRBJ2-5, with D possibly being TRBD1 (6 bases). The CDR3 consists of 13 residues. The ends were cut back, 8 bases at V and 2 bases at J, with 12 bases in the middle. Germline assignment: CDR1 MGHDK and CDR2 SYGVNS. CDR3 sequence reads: CASLYGQQETQYF. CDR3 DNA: TGTGCCAGCCTTTACGGACAGCAAGAGACCCAGTACTTC.

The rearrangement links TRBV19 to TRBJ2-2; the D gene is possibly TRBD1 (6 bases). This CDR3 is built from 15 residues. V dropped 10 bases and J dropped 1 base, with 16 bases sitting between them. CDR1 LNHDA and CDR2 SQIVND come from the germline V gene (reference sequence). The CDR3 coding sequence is TGTGCCACACGCACAGGGTTATGGAACACCGGGGAGCTGTTTTTT. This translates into CATRTGLWNTGELFF.

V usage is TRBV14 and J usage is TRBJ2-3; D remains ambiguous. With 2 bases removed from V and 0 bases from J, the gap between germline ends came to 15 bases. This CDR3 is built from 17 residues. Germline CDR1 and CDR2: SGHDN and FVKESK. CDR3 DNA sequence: TGTGCCAGCAGCCAACCTGCGAGCGCTTATAGCACAGATACGCAGTATTTT. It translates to CASSQPASAYSTDTQYF.

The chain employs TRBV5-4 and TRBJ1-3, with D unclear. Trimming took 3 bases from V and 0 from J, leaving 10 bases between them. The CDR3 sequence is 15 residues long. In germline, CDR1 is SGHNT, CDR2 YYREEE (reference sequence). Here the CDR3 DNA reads TGTGCCAGCAGCTCCGACACCTACTCTGGAAACACCATATATTTT. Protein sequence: CASSSDTYSGNTIYF.

The CDR3 protein is CASSPDRTAGTGYTF. In nucleotides, the CDR3 is TGCGCCAGCAGCCCGGACCGGACAGCAGGGACCGGCTACACCTTC. V and J are TRBV5-1 and TRBJ1-2; the D gene is possibly TRBD1 (6 bases). The CDR3 is 15 residues long. V was trimmed by 4 bases and J by 8 bases, leaving 21 bases between them. Germline CDR1 is SGHRS and CDR2 is YFSETQ.

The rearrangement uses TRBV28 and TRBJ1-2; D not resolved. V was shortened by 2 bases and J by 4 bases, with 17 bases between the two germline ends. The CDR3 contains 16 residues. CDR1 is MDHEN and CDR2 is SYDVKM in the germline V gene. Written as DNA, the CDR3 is TGTGCCAGCAGTTTAACCGAGAGGACTGCAAGCTATGGCTACACCTTC. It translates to CASSLTERTASYGYTF.

CDR3: CASSLGIAGGVLNEQFF. CDR3 bases: TGCGCCAGCAGCTTGGGTATAGCGGGAGGGGTGTTAAATGAGCAGTTCTTC. The J gene is TRBJ2-1, the V gene TRBV5-1, with 11 bases that match TRBD2. V trimming: 0 bases; J trimming: 7 bases; junction bases outside the gene matches: 9. The CDR3 loop spans 17 amino acids. From germline, CDR1 is SGHRS and CDR2 YFSETQ.

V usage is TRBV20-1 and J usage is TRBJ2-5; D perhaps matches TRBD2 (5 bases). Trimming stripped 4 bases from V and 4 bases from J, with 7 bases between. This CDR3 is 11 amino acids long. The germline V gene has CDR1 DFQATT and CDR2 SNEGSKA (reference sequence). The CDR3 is CSATRAETQYF. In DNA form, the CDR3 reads TGCAGTGCTACGAGGGCAGAGACCCAGTACTTC.

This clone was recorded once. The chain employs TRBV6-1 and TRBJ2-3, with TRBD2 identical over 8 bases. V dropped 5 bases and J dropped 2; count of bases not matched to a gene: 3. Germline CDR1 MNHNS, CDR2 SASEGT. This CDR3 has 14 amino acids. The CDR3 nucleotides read TGTGCCAGCAGTAGCGGGAGCTCCACAGATACGCAGTATTTT. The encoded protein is CASSSGSSTDTQYF.

CDR3 protein: CASSVAGQGALAEGYTF. In nucleotides, the CDR3 is TGTGCCAGCAGCGTAGCAGGACAGGGGGCTCTGGCGGAAGGCTACACCTTC. V is TRBV9 and J is TRBJ1-2; TRBD1 agrees at 11 bases. CDR1 and CDR2 (germline): SGDLS, YYNGEE. Trimming cost V 0 bases and J 8 bases; bases outside gene matches: 12. This CDR3 is built from 17 residues.

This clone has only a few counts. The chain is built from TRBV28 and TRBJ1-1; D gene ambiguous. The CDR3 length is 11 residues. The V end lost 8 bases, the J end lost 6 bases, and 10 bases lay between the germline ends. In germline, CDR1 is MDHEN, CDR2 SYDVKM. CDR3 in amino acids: CASGPGAEAFF. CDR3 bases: TGTGCCAGCGGACCTGGGGCTGAAGCTTTCTTT.

This CDR3 reads CASSLVGSNYGYTF. Written as DNA, the CDR3 is TGTGCCAGCAGCTTGGTCGGGAGTAACTATGGCTACACCTTC. The chain is built from TRBV5-4 and TRBJ1-2; no firm D call. CDR1 is SGHNT, CDR2 YYREEE, per germline (reference sequence). Trimming removed 0 bases from V and 1 base from J, with 7 bases in between. CDR3 length: 14 residues.

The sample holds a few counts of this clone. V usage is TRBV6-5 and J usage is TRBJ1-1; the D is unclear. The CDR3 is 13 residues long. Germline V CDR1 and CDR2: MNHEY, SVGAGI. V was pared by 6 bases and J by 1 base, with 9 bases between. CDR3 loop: CASSLGTNTEAFF. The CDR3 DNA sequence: TGTGCCAGCAGCCTGGGAACGAACACTGAAGCTTTCTTT.

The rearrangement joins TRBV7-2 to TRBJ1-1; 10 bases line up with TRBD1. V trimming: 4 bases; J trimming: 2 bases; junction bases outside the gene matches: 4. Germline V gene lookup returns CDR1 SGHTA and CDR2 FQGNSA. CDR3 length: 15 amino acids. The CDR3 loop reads CASSSGQGFNTEAFF. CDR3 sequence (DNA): TGTGCCAGCAGCTCGGGACAGGGGTTCAACACTGAAGCTTTCTTT.

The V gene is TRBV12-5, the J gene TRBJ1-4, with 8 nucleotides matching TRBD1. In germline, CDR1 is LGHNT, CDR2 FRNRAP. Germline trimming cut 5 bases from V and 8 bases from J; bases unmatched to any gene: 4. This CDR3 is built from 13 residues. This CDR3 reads CASGPGTGEKLFF. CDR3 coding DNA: TGTGCTAGTGGTCCCGGGACAGGAGAAAAACTGTTTTTT.

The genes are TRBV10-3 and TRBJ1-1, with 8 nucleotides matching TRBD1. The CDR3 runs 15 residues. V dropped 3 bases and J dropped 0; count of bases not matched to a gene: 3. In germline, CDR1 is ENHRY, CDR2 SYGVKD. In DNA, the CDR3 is TGTGCCATCAGTGAAAGGGACAGGATGAACACTGAAGCTTTCTTT. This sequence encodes CAISERDRMNTEAFF.

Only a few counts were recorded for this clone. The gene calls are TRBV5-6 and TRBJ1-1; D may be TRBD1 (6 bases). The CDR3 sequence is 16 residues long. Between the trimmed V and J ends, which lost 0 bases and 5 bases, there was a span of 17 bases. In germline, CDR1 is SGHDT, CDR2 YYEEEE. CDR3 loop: CASSLGPGVRGTEAFF. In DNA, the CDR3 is TGTGCCAGCAGCTTGGGCCCAGGGGTAAGGGGGACTGAAGCTTTCTTT. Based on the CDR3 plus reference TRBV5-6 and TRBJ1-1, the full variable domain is DAGVTQSPTHLIKTRGQQVTLRCSPKSGHDTVSWYQQALGQGPQFIFQYYEEEERQRGNFPDRFSGHQFPNYSSELNVNALLLGDSALYLCASSLGPGVRGTEAFFGQGTRLTVV.

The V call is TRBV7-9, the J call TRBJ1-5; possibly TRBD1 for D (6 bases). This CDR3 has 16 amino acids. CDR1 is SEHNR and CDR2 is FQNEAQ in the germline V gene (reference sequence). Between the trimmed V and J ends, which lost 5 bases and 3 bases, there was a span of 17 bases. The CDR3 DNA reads TGTGCCAGCAGCCCCGGAGGGGGAGGGTCCAATCAGCCCCAGCATTTT. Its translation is CASSPGGGGSNQPQHF. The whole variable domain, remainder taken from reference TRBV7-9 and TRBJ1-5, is DTGVSQNPRHKITKRGQNVTFRCDPISEHNRLYWYRQTLGQGPEFLTYFQNEAQLEKSRLLSDRFSAERPKGSFSTLEIQRTEQGDSAMYLCASSPGGGGSNQPQHFGDGTRLSIL.

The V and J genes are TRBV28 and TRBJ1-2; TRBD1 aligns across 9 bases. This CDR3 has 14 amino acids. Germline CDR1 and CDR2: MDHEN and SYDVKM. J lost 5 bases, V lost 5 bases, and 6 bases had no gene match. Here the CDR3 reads CASSPRDRVYGYTF. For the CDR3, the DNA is TGTGCCAGCAGTCCCCGGGACAGGGTTTATGGCTACACCTTC.

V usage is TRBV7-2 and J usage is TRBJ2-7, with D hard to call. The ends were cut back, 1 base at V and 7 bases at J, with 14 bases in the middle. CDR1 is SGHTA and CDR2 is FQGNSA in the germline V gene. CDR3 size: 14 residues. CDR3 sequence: CASSLVGPLGEQYF. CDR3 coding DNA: TGTGCCAGCAGCTTAGTAGGTCCGTTGGGGGAGCAGTACTTC.

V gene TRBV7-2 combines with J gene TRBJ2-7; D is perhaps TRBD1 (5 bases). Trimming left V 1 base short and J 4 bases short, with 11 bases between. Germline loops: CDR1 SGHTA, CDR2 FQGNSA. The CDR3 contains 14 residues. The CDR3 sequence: CASSLGRGIYEQYF. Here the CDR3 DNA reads TGTGCCAGCAGCTTAGGTAGGGGCATATACGAGCAGTACTTC.

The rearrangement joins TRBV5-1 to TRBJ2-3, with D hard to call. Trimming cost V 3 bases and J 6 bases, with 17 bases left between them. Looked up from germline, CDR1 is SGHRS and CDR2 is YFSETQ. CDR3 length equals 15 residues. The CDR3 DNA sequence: TGCGCCAGCAGCTACGACACGGCGGTTCGGGATACGCAGTATTTT. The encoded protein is CASSYDTAVRDTQYF.

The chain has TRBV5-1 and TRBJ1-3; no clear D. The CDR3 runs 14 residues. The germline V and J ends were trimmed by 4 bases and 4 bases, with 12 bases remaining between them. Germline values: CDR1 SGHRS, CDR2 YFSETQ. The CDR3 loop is CASSPRTEGNTIYF. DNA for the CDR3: TGCGCCAGCAGCCCCAGAACGGAAGGAAACACCATATATTTT.

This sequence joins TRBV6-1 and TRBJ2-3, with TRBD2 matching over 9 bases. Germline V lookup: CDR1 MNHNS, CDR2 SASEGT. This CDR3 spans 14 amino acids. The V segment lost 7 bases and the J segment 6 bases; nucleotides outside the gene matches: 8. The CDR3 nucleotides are TGTGCCAGCATCAGGTCAGCGGGAGGCGATACGCAGTATTTT. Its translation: CASIRSAGGDTQYF.

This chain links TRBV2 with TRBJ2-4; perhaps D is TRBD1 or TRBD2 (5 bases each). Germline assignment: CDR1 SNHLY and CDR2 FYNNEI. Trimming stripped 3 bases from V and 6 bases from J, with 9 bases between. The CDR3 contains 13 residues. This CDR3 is CASSDGGGNIQYF. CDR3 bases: TGTGCCAGCAGTGATGGGGGTGGAAACATTCAGTACTTC.

The CDR3 DNA is TGTGCCAGCAGCTTATACTGGCAGAATAGCAATCAGCCCCAGCATTTT. The encoded protein is CASSLYWQNSNQPQHF. This rearrangement joins TRBV7-2 to TRBJ1-5; no reliable D call. Per the germline V gene, CDR1 is SGHTA and CDR2 is FQGNSA. The CDR3 runs to 16 residues. Trimming shortened V by 2 bases and J by 0 bases, and 11 bases separated the two germline ends.